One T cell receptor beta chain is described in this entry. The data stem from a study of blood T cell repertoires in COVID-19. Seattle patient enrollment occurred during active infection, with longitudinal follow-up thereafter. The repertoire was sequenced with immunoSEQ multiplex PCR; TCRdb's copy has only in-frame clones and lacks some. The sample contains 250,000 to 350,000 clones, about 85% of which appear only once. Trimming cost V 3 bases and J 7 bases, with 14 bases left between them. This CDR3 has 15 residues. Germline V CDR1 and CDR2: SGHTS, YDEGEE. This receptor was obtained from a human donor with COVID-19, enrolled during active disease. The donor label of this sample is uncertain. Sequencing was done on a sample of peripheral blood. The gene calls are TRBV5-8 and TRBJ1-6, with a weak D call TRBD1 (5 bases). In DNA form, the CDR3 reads TGTGCCAGCAGCTCGCGGGGGTCCGCCAATTCACCCCTCCACTTT. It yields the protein CASSSRGSANSPLHF.